The present T cell receptor (beta chain) was sequenced within a study of blood T cell repertoires in COVID-19 (dated by TCRdb to about 2020). Some background on the complete study: Samples from collaborators originated in the United States, Italy and Spain and spanned both the acute and convalescent phases of COVID-19. The prospective study material was composed of cDNA or gDNA derived from T cells, B-cell-depleted T cells, or PBMCs. The dataset comprised deeply sampled blood TCRbeta repertoires from subjects exposed to, actively infected with, or recovered from COVID-19. The repertoires were released in a freely available public database intended as a resource for research on the immune response to SARS-CoV-2. The samples were drawn from the first 160 participants of the ongoing ImmuneRACE study and from 1,254 subjects provided by 6 global collaborators. Nearly every sample came with metadata listing a de-identified subject ID, COVID-19 status, age in years and sex. Where HLA class I and class II types were available, the types were taken from metadata supplied by the sample provider, not from assay-based typing. Overall results and qualifications from the work: Clinical and demographic metadata were provided uncurated, with the amount varying by source and participant.

V is reduced by 10 bases and J by 5 bases, leaving a spacing of 17 bases between them. The CDR3 spans 13 residues, from the cysteine through the phenylalanine. Here the CDR3 DNA is all that survives: 39 bases in frame from base 1. CDR1 is given as KGHDR and CDR2 as SFDVKD, both from the germline V gene. TCRbeta CDR3 regions were amplified from genomic DNA using the immunoSEQ Assay, a bias-controlled multiplex PCR. The authors' analysis ran thus. The number of nucleated cells in each sample was estimated from the amplification of reference gene primers within the assay. Sequence reads were collapsed and filtered to measure the absolute abundance of every unique TCRbeta CDR3 rearrangement. For each sample, productive Simpson clonality was calculated as the square root of Simpson's diversity index across productive rearrangements. Entries here come from immuneACCESS through TCRdb and include only in-frame sequences with V and J called. Some clones fail to appear in such tables; in the studies checked, an unresolved V gene covers under half of the shortfall, and the cause of the remainder is unknown. Clone size and V and J calls were adopted from that table, with D and trimming inferred from the DNA. This sample is represented by 69,000 or so clones; roughly four fifths of them were singletons. Almost 10% of the sample lies in the top ten.

In regard to this clone: Its cognate antigen has yet to be identified. No much larger clonotype is one base removed from it; base qualities were not supplied.

Collaborating institutions collected whole blood in K2EDTA tubes following their own protocols. For TCRbeta analysis, collaborator samples were shipped as frozen whole blood, as isolated PBMCs, or as DNA extracted from either sample type. Specimen: peripheral blood. The sequence is built from TRBV24-1 and TRBJ2-7, with TRBD1 perhaps the D gene, on 7 matching bases. The source of this sequence is a woman older than 75 with acute or convalescent COVID-19. The nucleotide sequence reads as follows: TGTGCCACTCAGGGGGGATTTCTCCACGAGCAGTACTTC. Translated, it gives CATQGGFLHEQYF.